These 18 T cell receptor beta chains came from one sample sequenced in a study of cytomegalovirus exposure and HLA in healthy donors. The PCR ran on 60 Vbeta and 13 Jbeta primers. Only in-frame clones appear in the TCRdb table, and some are missing; sequencing was by immunoSEQ multiplex PCR. The table includes 130,000 to 150,000 clones, almost 80% detected once. Sequenced material: PBMCs. These receptors were collected from a woman younger than 45 in good health and CMV-seronegative.

The J gene is TRBJ1-2, the V gene TRBV7-2; 7 positions agree with TRBD1. From germline, CDR1 is SGHTA and CDR2 FQGNSA. This CDR3 comprises 16 residues. After removal of 1 base from V and 4 bases from J, the junction contained 9 bases not matched to a gene. The CDR3 protein is CASSLGGKGQIYGYTF. The CDR3 coding sequence is TGTGCCAGCAGCTTAGGAGGAAAGGGACAGATCTATGGCTACACCTTC.

The chain combines TRBV5-4 with TRBJ1-2, with unresolved D. V was pared by 4 bases and J by 2 bases, with 15 bases between. The CDR3 runs to 15 residues. Germline CDR1 is SGHNT and CDR2 is YYREEE (reference sequence). The CDR3 protein is CASSPRGNINYGYTF. The DNA for the CDR3 is TGTGCCAGCAGCCCCCGGGGTAACATCAACTATGGCTACACCTTC.

This clone has just one count. The rearrangement joins TRBV6-4 to TRBJ2-3; TRBD2 matches at 11 bases. This CDR3 region has 17 residues. Germline CDR1 reads MRHNA; CDR2 reads SNTAGT. Trimming took 2 bases from V and 7 from J; bases not matched to a gene: 11. The CDR3 loop is CASSDMGLAGGSNTQYF. DNA of the CDR3: TGTGCCAGCAGTGACATGGGCCTAGCGGGGGGATCCAATACGCAGTATTTT.

V is TRBV11-2 and J is TRBJ2-3; possibly TRBD1 for D (6 bases). Germline CDR1 is SGHAT and CDR2 is FQNNGV. CDR3 length equals 14 residues. The V end lost 1 base, the J end lost 2 bases, and 7 bases lay between the germline ends. As DNA, the CDR3 is TGTGCCAGCAGCTTAGGGGGGCCCACAGATACGCAGTATTTT. Protein product: CASSLGGPTDTQYF.

This clone showed up just a few times. V and J are TRBV25-1 and TRBJ1-6, with TRBD1 as a possible D gene (5 bases). Trimming cost V 3 bases and J 11 bases, with 8 bases left between them. The germline gives CDR1 MGHDK, CDR2 SYGVNS. The CDR3 extends over 12 amino acids. The CDR3 loop reads CASSDPGAPLHF. The CDR3 nucleotides are TGTGCCAGCAGTGATCCGGGGGCACCCCTCCACTTT.

The chain is built from TRBV25-1 and TRBJ2-5, with D perhaps matching TRBD1 (6 bases). The V gene lost 5 bases and the J gene lost 0 bases, with 13 bases spanning the gap. There are 15 residues in the CDR3. CDR1 is MGHDK, CDR2 SYGVNS, per germline. Written as DNA, the CDR3 is TGTGCCAGCAGTCGGACAGCAATCAACCAAGAGACCCAGTACTTC. This sequence encodes CASSRTAINQETQYF.

This chain joins TRBV15 and TRBJ2-7, with 7 bases identical to TRBD1. The germline V gene encodes CDR1 LNHNV and CDR2 YYDKDF (reference sequence). After removal of 5 bases from V and 6 bases from J, the junction contained 10 bases not matched to a gene. The CDR3 is 14 amino acids. DNA for the CDR3: TGTGCCACCAGCCCGGGGACAGACCCCCTCGAGCAGTACTTC. It codes for CATSPGTDPLEQYF.

This clone was detected only once. The rearrangement uses TRBV19 and TRBJ1-5; no definite D call. Germline V gene sequence: CDR1 LNHDA, CDR2 SQIVND (reference sequence). The CDR3 covers 15 residues. The ends were cut back, 1 base at V and 0 bases at J, with 7 bases in the middle. The CDR3 loop is CASSIVSGSNQPQHF. The CDR3 DNA reads as TGTGCCAGTAGTATAGTTTCAGGTAGCAATCAGCCCCAGCATTTT.

The V call is TRBV5-5, the J call TRBJ2-1, with D maybe TRBD1 (5 bases). CDR3 size: 16 residues. Trimming shortened V by 4 bases and J by 8 bases, and 22 bases separated the two germline ends. Germline values: CDR1 SGHKS, CDR2 YYEKEE (reference sequence). This CDR3 is CASSPWARAVGDEQFF. CDR3 DNA: TGTGCCAGCAGCCCCTGGGCCAGGGCGGTTGGGGATGAGCAGTTCTTC.

The rearrangement joins TRBV6-1 to TRBJ2-5; TRBD2 aligns across 7 bases. CDR1 is MNHNS and CDR2 is SASEGT in the germline V gene. The ends lost 7 bases at V and 9 bases at J; junction bases unmatched: 5. The CDR3 loop spans 11 amino acids. Here the CDR3 DNA reads TGTGCCAGCACCCAGGCGGGGGCCCAGTACTTC. It specifies CASTQAGAQYF.

The chain carries TRBV5-1 and TRBJ1-2; TRBD1 agrees at 8 bases. V was pared by 3 bases and J by 7 bases, with 14 bases of the junction left unmatched. The CDR3 loop spans 16 amino acids. CDR1 is SGHRS and CDR2 is YFSETQ in the germline V gene. The chain's CDR3 is CASSSNDRGILSGYTF. For the CDR3, the DNA is TGCGCCAGCAGCTCTAACGACAGGGGAATCCTATCTGGCTACACCTTC. The variable domain in full, with the rest retrieved from reference TRBV5-1 and TRBJ1-2, is KAGVTQTPRYLIKTRGQQVTLSCSPISGHRSVSWYQQTPGQGLQFLFEYFSETQRNKGNFPGRFSGRQFSNSRSEMNVSTLELGDSALYLCASSSNDRGILSGYTFGSGTRLTVV.

The chain has TRBV27 and TRBJ1-3, with 7 bases fitting TRBD1. V lost 2 bases to trimming and J lost 7 bases; unmatched junction nucleotides: 14. The CDR3 totals 17 residues. Germline V lookup: CDR1 MNHEY, CDR2 SMNVEV (reference sequence). The DNA of the CDR3 is TGTGCCAGCAGTTTACTTCCGACAGGGAAGAACGGGAACACCATATATTTT. It encodes CASSLLPTGKNGNTIYF.

The CDR3 coding sequence is TGTGCCAGCAGCCCAGTGGGGACAGGGGACACTGAAGCTTTCTTT. Translation: CASSPVGTGDTEAFF. V gene TRBV4-2 combines with J gene TRBJ1-1; the match to TRBD1 covers 10 bases. The CDR3 is 15 amino acids. Germline CDR1 and CDR2: LGHNA and YNFKEQ. Trimming cost V 4 bases and J 3 bases; bases outside gene matches: 5.

This chain joins TRBV25-1 and TRBJ1-4; 9 bases fit TRBD1. The CDR3 spans 18 residues. The V gene's germline CDR1 is MGHDK and CDR2 SYGVNS. Trimming took 3 bases from V and 7 from J; bases not matched to a gene: 15. The CDR3 loop is CASSDPRNRGPLGEKLFF. DNA for the CDR3: TGTGCCAGCAGTGACCCTCGGAACAGGGGGCCTTTAGGTGAAAAACTGTTTTTT.

The J gene is TRBJ2-7, the V gene TRBV19; D gene uncertain. Per the germline V gene, CDR1 is LNHDA and CDR2 is SQIVND (reference sequence). CDR3 length equals 15 residues. The ends were cut back, 1 base at V and 0 bases at J, with 10 bases in the middle. CDR3 nucleotide sequence: TGTGCCAGTAGTATAGCTTCCTCCAGCTCCTACGAGCAGTACTTC. This codes for CASSIASSSSYEQYF.

V is TRBV6-5 and J is TRBJ1-1, with unresolved D. Trimming took off 6 bases at V and 2 bases at J, with 16 bases between the two ends. Looked up from germline, CDR1 is MNHEY and CDR2 is SVGAGI. This CDR3 comprises 15 residues. CDR3 bases: TGTGCCAGCAGAAACGGCCCCAGGCGCAACACTGAAGCTTTCTTT. As protein: CASRNGPRRNTEAFF.

Here the CDR3 reads CASSSTGEKGYTF. The CDR3 DNA follows: TGTGCCAGCAGTTCGACAGGGGAGAAGGGCTACACCTTC. This chain joins TRBV7-6 and TRBJ1-2; 8 bases match TRBD1. The trim removed 6 bases at V and 8 bases at J, leaving 8 bases unmatched. The germline gives CDR1 SGHVS, CDR2 FNYEAQ. The CDR3 runs to 13 residues. The complete variable domain, with remaining parts taken from reference TRBV7-6 and TRBJ1-2, reads GAGVSQSPRYKVTKRGQDVALRCDPISGHVSLYWYRQALGQGPEFLTYFNYEAQQDKSGLPNDRFSAERPEGSISTLTIQRTEQRDSAMYRCASSSTGEKGYTFGSGTRLTVV.

The chain employs TRBV29-1 and TRBJ1-1; D is perhaps TRBD1 (5 bases). There are 13 residues in the CDR3. CDR1 and CDR2 (germline): SQVTM, ANQGSEA. Deletions cut 8 bases from V and 4 bases from J, with 17 bases between. The CDR3 region is CSFFREGSTEAFF. The CDR3 DNA reads TGCAGCTTTTTCAGGGAGGGGAGCACTGAAGCTTTCTTT.